The 20 T cell receptor beta chains given below trace back to one sample, sequenced in a study of beta chain features in type 1 diabetes. No antigen has been assigned to these receptors. Investigators reverse transcribed all isolated RNA, so they sequenced expressed TCRB transcripts. TCRdb's copy holds only in-frame clones and misses some; the assay was immunoSEQ multiplex PCR. This table has about 270,000 clones, roughly an eighth appearing once. Study observations and caveats: Significant though moderate, a shortening of TCRB CDR3s appeared in all four CD4+ subsets of Type 1 diabetes patients.

The source material was naive CD4+ T cells from blood. Every receptor here comes from a man younger than 40 with type 1 diabetes.

There are a few counts of this clone. The V and J genes are TRBV28 and TRBJ1-2; D not resolved. Germline V lookup: CDR1 MDHEN, CDR2 SYDVKM. V was shortened by 8 bases and J by 7 bases, with 17 bases between the two germline ends. This CDR3 is 13 amino acids long. The CDR3 is CASARPTTGGYTF. The CDR3 region has the DNA TGTGCCAGCGCCCGACCCACGACGGGTGGCTACACCTTC.

The V and J genes are TRBV7-9 and TRBJ1-4; tentatively, D is TRBD1 (6 bases). V lost 2 bases and J lost 8, with 12 bases in between. Germline lookup yields CDR1 SEHNR and CDR2 FQNEAQ (reference sequence). This CDR3 contains 14 residues. The CDR3 spells CASSLRGGGEKLFF. The CDR3 coding sequence is TGTGCCAGCAGCTTACGGGGGGGCGGCGAAAAACTGTTTTTT.

V is TRBV19 and J is TRBJ1-2; D unresolved. Germline lookup yields CDR1 LNHDA and CDR2 SQIVND (reference sequence). The length of the CDR3 is 14 residues. V was pared by 5 bases and J by 4 bases, with 14 bases between. This CDR3 is CASSAVRAFYGYTF. The CDR3 region has the DNA TGTGCCAGTAGTGCCGTCCGAGCCTTCTATGGCTACACCTTC.

Only a few counts were recorded for this clone. The chain couples TRBV5-1 to TRBJ2-3, with D possibly matching TRBD2 (6 bases). Per the germline V gene, CDR1 is SGHRS and CDR2 is YFSETQ. This CDR3 is 16 amino acids long. The germline V and J ends were trimmed by 4 bases and 0 bases, with 15 bases remaining between them. The CDR3 here is CASSPGLEASTDTQYF. CDR3 nucleotides: TGCGCCAGCAGCCCGGGACTGGAAGCTAGCACAGATACGCAGTATTTT.

The chain is built from TRBV9 and TRBJ2-5; D perhaps matches TRBD1 (6 bases). V was clipped by 1 base and J by 7 bases, with 11 bases between them. There are 13 residues in the CDR3. Germline V gene data show CDR1 as SGDLS and CDR2 as YYNGEE. The DNA for the CDR3 is TGTGCCAGCAGCGTAACAGGGTCGGGGACCCAGTACTTC. Encoded protein: CASSVTGSGTQYF.

The chain joins TRBV10-3 to TRBJ2-2, with TRBD2 matching over 8 bases. V trimming: 8 bases; J trimming: 0 bases; junction bases outside the gene matches: 8. CDR1 is ENHRY, CDR2 SYGVKD, per germline. This CDR3 region has 16 residues. CDR3 nucleotide sequence: TGTGCCATCCAGCGGGAGAAGGGGACGAACACCGGGGAGCTGTTTTTT. Encoded protein: CAIQREKGTNTGELFF.

The table lists this clone with a few counts. The chain recombines TRBV4-2 with TRBJ2-3; D unresolved. The CDR3 runs to 12 residues. V was shortened by 0 bases and J by 12 bases, with 10 bases between the two germline ends. Germline-derived CDR1 and CDR2 are LGHNA and YNFKEQ. CDR3 coding DNA: TGTGCCAGCAGCCAAGATGTGGCAGTTCAGTATTTT. Amino acids: CASSQDVAVQYF.

The V call is TRBV5-4, the J call TRBJ2-1, with TRBD2 identical over 9 bases. V lost 4 bases, J lost 7 bases, and 12 bases stayed unmatched. This CDR3 has 16 residues. Germline assignment: CDR1 SGHNT and CDR2 YYREEE (reference sequence). The CDR3 sequence is CASSLNPGLAANEQFF. In DNA, the CDR3 is TGTGCCAGCAGCCTTAATCCGGGACTAGCAGCGAATGAGCAGTTCTTC.

The chain is built from TRBV28 and TRBJ2-7; 7 bases are a match to TRBD1. The CDR3 is made up of 14 amino acids. The junction had 8 bases not matched to a gene; V was cut back by 4 bases and J by 5 bases. CDR1 is MDHEN and CDR2 is SYDVKM in the germline V gene. The CDR3 nucleotides are TGTGCCAGCAGTTCAATACAGGGGATCCACGAGCAGTACTTC. Amino acid sequence: CASSSIQGIHEQYF.

The V call is TRBV9, the J call TRBJ2-1, with D perhaps matching TRBD2 (6 bases). This CDR3 has 15 residues. Germline CDR1 is SGDLS and CDR2 is YYNGEE. V lost 2 bases and J 3 bases, leaving 12 bases between the germline ends. The CDR3 region is CASSVTGGDYNEQFF. The CDR3 coding sequence is TGTGCCAGCAGCGTCACTGGCGGGGACTACAATGAGCAGTTCTTC.

This clone was counted between two and nine times. The chain employs TRBV29-1 and TRBJ2-7, with 8 bases lining up with TRBD1. Per germline, CDR1 SQVTM and CDR2 ANQGSEA. V lost 4 bases to trimming and J lost 4 bases; unmatched junction nucleotides: 9. This CDR3 region has 14 residues. As DNA, the CDR3 is TGCAGCGTTGGTGGCCAGGGGGCCATGTACGAGCAGTACTTC. It encodes CSVGGQGAMYEQYF.

V is TRBV30 and J is TRBJ1-1, with D perhaps TRBD1 (5 bases). Germline V gives CDR1 GTSNPN, CDR2 SVGIG (reference sequence). V lost 1 base to trimming and J lost 1 base, with 7 bases between them. The CDR3 runs to 13 residues. The CDR3 nucleotides read TGTGCCTGGAGTGGCAGGGCGAACACTGAAGCTTTCTTT. Amino acids: CAWSGRANTEAFF.

The V gene is TRBV5-1, the J gene TRBJ2-1, with 8 bases fitting TRBD2. The germline V gene encodes CDR1 SGHRS and CDR2 YFSETQ. With 6 bases clipped from V and 5 bases from J, the junction kept 16 bases outside the gene matches. The CDR3 sequence is 17 residues long. CDR3 coding DNA: TGCGCCAGCACTTTGCGCCTGACTAGCGAAAGCCACAATGAGCAGTTCTTC. It is translated as CASTLRLTSESHNEQFF.

This clone was recorded a few times. In DNA form, the CDR3 reads TGTGCCAGCTCCATCGGGGGAGGTAGCGCTGAAGCTTTCTTT. The encoded protein is CASSIGGGSAEAFF. V and J are TRBV18 and TRBJ1-1, with D tentatively TRBD1 (5 bases). There are 14 residues in the CDR3. Trimming cost V 6 bases and J 6 bases, with 17 bases left between them. CDR1 and CDR2 (germline): KGHSH, LQKENI.

In its sample, this clone was seen a few times. The rearrangement uses TRBV9 and TRBJ2-6, with 7 bases lining up with TRBD1. This CDR3 is built from 18 residues. The germline V gene encodes CDR1 SGDLS and CDR2 YYNGEE. Losses at the gene ends were 3 bases for V and 0 bases for J; bases not matched to a gene: 9. The CDR3 spells CASSAGQASFSGANVLTF. CDR3 bases: TGTGCCAGCAGCGCCGGACAGGCCTCTTTCTCTGGGGCCAACGTCCTGACTTTC.

There are a few counts of this clone. V gene TRBV30 combines with J gene TRBJ1-3; 7 bases align to TRBD1. This CDR3 spans 13 amino acids. V lost 4 bases to trimming and J lost 4 bases; unmatched junction nucleotides: 4. Germline CDR1 reads GTSNPN; CDR2 reads SVGIG (reference sequence). The CDR3 loop reads CAWTGTAGNTIYF. The CDR3 region has the DNA TGTGCCTGGACCGGGACAGCAGGAAACACCATATATTTT.

The V and J genes are TRBV6-4 and TRBJ2-1; D remains unclear. The CDR3 has 12 residues. The germline V gene encodes CDR1 MRHNA and CDR2 SNTAGT. The V gene lost 10 bases and the J gene lost 5 bases, with 12 bases spanning the gap. CDR3 in DNA: TGTGCCACCCCTCGCGTCAACAATGAGCAGTTCTTC. This codes for CATPRVNNEQFF.

V gene TRBV7-2 combines with J gene TRBJ1-1, with TRBD1 identical over 7 bases. V was clipped by 4 bases and J by 7 bases; unmatched bases: 12. This CDR3 has 15 amino acids. Germline assignment: CDR1 SGHTA and CDR2 FQGNSA. The CDR3 coding sequence is TGTGCCAGCAGCTCACAGGGGTTTCGGATCAGTGAAGCTTTCTTT. The encoded protein is CASSSQGFRISEAFF.

The gene calls are TRBV7-9 and TRBJ2-6, with a weak D call TRBD1 (6 bases). This CDR3 has 17 amino acids. V shed 5 bases and J shed 1 base, with 15 bases lying between them. The germline CDR1 and CDR2 sequences are SEHNR and FQNEAQ (reference sequence). CDR3 amino acids: CASSIGTSLSGANVLTF. For the CDR3, the DNA is TGTGCCAGCAGCATCGGGACAAGCCTTTCTGGGGCCAACGTCCTGACTTTC.

This clone was counted between two and nine times. The chain is built from TRBV29-1 and TRBJ2-5; 7 bases match TRBD2. Germline CDR1 SQVTM, CDR2 ANQGSEA. This CDR3 contains 12 residues. Trimming cost V 5 bases and J 3 bases; bases outside gene matches: 3. CDR3 nucleotides: TGCAGCGTTACCAGCGGGAAAGAGACCCAGTACTTC. Translation gives CSVTSGKETQYF. Using reference TRBV29-1 and TRBJ2-5 for the parts outside the CDR3, the full variable domain is SAVISQKPSRDICQRGTSLTIQCQVDSQVTMMFWYRQQPGQSLTLIATANQGSEATYESGFVIDKFPISRPNLTFSTLTVSNMSPEDSSIYLCSVTSGKETQYFGPGTRLLVL.